These 25 T cell receptor beta chains were sequenced from one sample in a study of CD8+CD57+ T cells in acquired aplastic anemia. Using genomic DNA as the template, TCR beta VDJ and CDR3 profiling was carried out. Each CDR3 protein gets one entry after TCRdb re-called the reads with MiXCR. The sample includes about 470,000 distinct CDR3 sequences, approximately 32% seen only once; the top ten take under 0.95%. Patients chosen for sequencing had CD8+CD57+ cells that had expanded, as shown by flow cytometry. Sequencing was carried out using sorted CD4+, CD8+, or CD8+CD57+ T cells (not recorded which) from PBMCs. The receptors derive from a human donor with aplastic anemia.

The V gene is TRBV5-4, the J gene TRBJ1-1; possibly TRBD1 for D (5 bases). The germline V gene has CDR1 SGHNT and CDR2 YYREEE (reference sequence). The ends were cut back, 1 base at V and 0 bases at J, with 10 bases in the middle. This CDR3 comprises 15 residues. The CDR3 reads CASSLPEGLNTEAFF. CDR3 bases: TGTGCCAGCAGCTTGCCCGAGGGGCTGAACACTGAAGCTTTCTTT.

Ten or more counts support this clonotype. This chain joins TRBV15 and TRBJ2-3; a weak D match, TRBD1 (5 bases). The ends were cut back, 0 bases at V and 3 bases at J, with 10 bases in the middle. CDR1 LNHNV and CDR2 YYDKDF come from the germline V gene (reference sequence). The CDR3 is 15 residues long. The CDR3 coding sequence is TGTGCCACCAGCAGAGATGCAGGGCGAACAGATACGCAGTATTTT. This translates into CATSRDAGRTDTQYF. The full variable domain, in which reference TRBV15 and TRBJ2-3 provide the parts outside the CDR3, is DAMVIQNPRYQVTQFGKPVTLSCSQTLNHNVMYWYQQKSSQAPKLLFHYYDKDFNNEADTPDNFQSRRPNTSFCFLDIRSPGLGDTAMYLCATSRDAGRTDTQYFGPGTRLTVL.

V is TRBV7-2 and J is TRBJ2-7; D is unclear. Per germline, CDR1 SGHTA and CDR2 FQGNSA. Trimming left V 3 bases short and J 3 bases short, with 9 bases between. The CDR3 consists of 13 residues. DNA of the CDR3: TGTGCCAGCAGCTTGGAACTTAACTACGAGCAGTACTTC. Translated, it gives CASSLELNYEQYF.

This clonotype showed up many times. This chain connects TRBV11-1 to TRBJ2-7, with 9 bases fitting TRBD1. The CDR3 has 13 residues. The V gene end was trimmed by 9 bases and the J gene end by 5 bases; junction bases not matched to a gene: 8. The germline V gene encodes CDR1 SGHAT and CDR2 FQDESV (reference sequence). DNA for the CDR3: TGTGCCAGGGGACAGGGTCAAGAGAACGAGCAGTACTTC. As protein: CARGQGQENEQYF.

Comment on this clonotype: One end of the junction is discordant with germline, which a read error may explain. J is TRBJ2-5 and V is TRBV7-3, with a tentative D call TRBD2 (6 bases). Per germline, CDR1 SGHTA and CDR2 FQGTGA. The CDR3 length is 17 residues. This chain's CDR3 is CASSQLGGAAPSETQYF. Here the CDR3 DNA reads TGCGCCAGCAGCCAACTCGGCGGGGCGGCGCCATCAGAGACCCAGTACTTC. The variable domain in full, completed from reference TRBV7-3 and TRBJ2-5, reads GAGVSQTPSNKVTEKGKYVELRCDPISGHTALYWYRQSLGQGPEFLIYFQGTGAADDSGLPNDRFFAVRPEGSVSTLKIQRTERGDSAVYLCASSQLGGAAPSETQYFGPGTRLLVL.

The chain has TRBV5-5 and TRBJ2-7; TRBD1 matches 9 bases. The trim removed 4 bases at V and 5 bases at J, leaving 4 bases unmatched. CDR1 SGHKS and CDR2 YYEKEE come from the germline V gene (reference sequence). The CDR3 has 13 residues. The DNA of the CDR3 is TGTGCCAGCAGCCGGACAGGGGCGGACGAGCAGTACTTC. This sequence encodes CASSRTGADEQYF.

This clonotype appeared a single time. Because the CDR3's place on the DNA is in doubt, the DNA is left out and the CDR3 is given as listed by TCRdb. V usage is TRBV11-1 and J usage is TRBJ1-6; the tabulated D call, TRBD1, remains unverified against the DNA. The V gene's germline CDR1 is SGHAT and CDR2 FQDESV (reference sequence). The CDR3 totals 19 residues, both ends included. The CDR3 protein is CASSFLWSRTHAYNSPLHF.

The chain employs TRBV4-3 and TRBJ2-5; D is uncertain. This CDR3 spans 13 amino acids. Germline CDR1 and CDR2: LGHNA and YSLEER. Between the trimmed V and J ends, which lost 3 bases and 5 bases, there was a span of 10 bases. The CDR3 region is CASSHDSQETQYF. The CDR3 region has the DNA TGCGCCAGCAGCCACGACTCACAGGAGACCCAGTACTTC.

This clonotype came up a few times. The chain joins TRBV4-3 to TRBJ2-5; 9 positions agree with TRBD2. The CDR3 runs to 14 residues. The trim removed 1 base at V and 5 bases at J, leaving 2 bases unmatched. Germline V lookup: CDR1 LGHNA, CDR2 YSLEER. The CDR3 sequence: CASSQGSGGETQYF. The CDR3 coding sequence is TGCGCCAGCAGCCAAGGAAGCGGGGGGGAGACCCAGTACTTC.

This clonotype appeared a few times. The gene calls are TRBV11-2 and TRBJ1-5; a possible D gene is TRBD1 (5 bases). The CDR3 covers 14 residues. V lost 5 bases to trimming and J lost 5 bases, with 13 bases between them. CDR1 is SGHAT, CDR2 FQNNGV, per germline. For the CDR3, the DNA is TGTGCCAGCAGCCCAGCAGGGAACCATCAGCCCCAGCATTTT. It yields the protein CASSPAGNHQPQHF.

This clonotype was counted at least ten times. V usage is TRBV24-1 and J usage is TRBJ1-1; D is ambiguous. This CDR3 is built from 13 residues. The germline V gene has CDR1 KGHDR and CDR2 SFDVKD. Between the trimmed V and J ends, which lost 4 bases and 1 base, there was a span of 6 bases. CDR3 nucleotides: TGTGCCACCAGTGAAAATGAGAACACTGAAGCTTTCTTT. It specifies CATSENENTEAFF.

This clonotype was detected many times. The rearrangement links TRBV20-1 to TRBJ1-6; TRBD1 aligns across 11 bases. Germline CDR1 reads DFQATT; CDR2 reads SNEGSKA (reference sequence). The CDR3 is 14 amino acids. With V trimmed by 6 bases and J by 4 bases, 2 bases remained unmatched. DNA for the CDR3: TGCAGTGCGTGGGACAGGGGGTATAATTCACCCCTCCACTTT. Encoded protein: CSAWDRGYNSPLHF.

The rearrangement uses TRBV15 and TRBJ2-3, with D maybe TRBD2 (6 bases). V lost 2 bases and J lost 5, with 17 bases in between. CDR1 and CDR2 (germline): LNHNV, YYDKDF (reference sequence). CDR3 length: 16 amino acids. The CDR3, as DNA: TGTGCCACCAGCAGATGGCGGGGACTTGAGAGAGATACGCAGTATTTT. Amino acid sequence: CATSRWRGLERDTQYF.

This clonotype occurred a few times. The gene calls are TRBV7-2 and TRBJ2-1; 10 bases are a match to TRBD2. Germline CDR1 reads SGHTA; CDR2 reads FQGNSA. With V trimmed by 1 base and J by 8 bases, 5 bases remained unmatched. The CDR3 sequence is 15 residues long. CDR3 bases: TGTGCCAGCAGCTTAGGGCTAGCGGGGGTCTATGAGCAGTTCTTC. Translating it yields CASSLGLAGVYEQFF.

The chain links TRBV28 to TRBJ2-7; 10 bases agree with TRBD2. Trimming took 3 bases from V and 4 from J; bases not matched to a gene: 9. Germline V gives CDR1 MDHEN, CDR2 SYDVKM. The CDR3 runs 16 residues. CDR3 region: CASSFNRRTSGYEQYF. CDR3 nucleotide sequence: TGTGCCAGCAGTTTTAATAGGAGGACTAGCGGTTACGAGCAGTACTTC. Variable domain in full (rest from reference TRBV28 and TRBJ2-7): DVKVTQSSRYLVKRTGEKVFLECVQDMDHENMFWYRQDPGLGLRLIYFSYDVKMKEKGDIPEGYSVSREKKERFSLILESASTNQTSMYLCASSFNRRTSGYEQYFGPGTRLTVT.

The V and J genes are TRBV12-3 or TRBV12-4 and TRBJ1-1; tentative D call: TRBD1 (5 bases). The CDR3 covers 13 residues. The V and J ends lost 1 base and 11 bases respectively, with 14 bases between them. CDR3 DNA sequence: TGTGCCAGCAGTTTAGAGTTGGCCCAGGGCGCTTTCTTT. Protein sequence: CASSLELAQGAFF.

The sample holds many counts of this clonotype. Here the CDR3 reads CATSRDPVSYNEQFF. In nucleotides, the CDR3 is TGTGCCACCAGCAGAGATCCAGTCTCCTACAATGAGCAGTTCTTC. The chain carries TRBV15 and TRBJ2-1; no definite D call. Trimming took 0 bases from V and 0 from J, leaving 6 bases between them. Looked up from germline, CDR1 is LNHNV and CDR2 is YYDKDF (reference sequence). The CDR3 has 15 amino acids.

Ten or more counts support this clonotype. This chain uses TRBV9 with TRBJ2-7; D remains ambiguous. Trimming cost V 0 bases and J 0 bases, with 7 bases left between them. The CDR3 totals 14 residues. Germline CDR1 is SGDLS and CDR2 is YYNGEE. The CDR3 reads CASSVASSSYEQYF. Written as DNA, the CDR3 is TGTGCCAGCAGCGTAGCGTCCAGCTCCTACGAGCAGTACTTC. Together with reference TRBV9 and TRBJ2-7, the CDR3 gives the full variable domain: DSGVTQTPKHLITATGQRVTLRCSPRSGDLSVYWYQQSLDQGLQFLIQYYNGEERAKGNILERFSAQQFPDLHSELNLSSLELGDSALYFCASSVASSSYEQYFGPGTRLTVT.

The chain joins TRBV20-1 to TRBJ1-5; D ambiguous. This CDR3 has 14 residues. V lost 5 bases to trimming and J lost 2 bases, with 13 bases between them. The germline V gene encodes CDR1 DFQATT and CDR2 SNEGSKA (reference sequence). CDR3 nucleotides: TGCAGTGCTGTCCGGACGGGTCGCAATCAGCCCCAGCATTTT. Its translation: CSAVRTGRNQPQHF.

This clonotype was seen more than once but under ten times. The chain is built from TRBV15 and TRBJ1-4; the match to TRBD1 covers 7 bases. The CDR3 is 17 amino acids. Per germline, CDR1 LNHNV and CDR2 YYDKDF (reference sequence). V shed 1 base, J shed 1 base, and the junction held 6 bases outside the gene matches. The CDR3 loop reads CATSRGGQQVTNEKLFF. CDR3 nucleotide sequence: TGTGCCACCAGCAGAGGGGGACAGCAAGTAACTAATGAAAAACTGTTTTTT. The complete variable domain, with remaining parts taken from reference TRBV15 and TRBJ1-4, reads DAMVIQNPRYQVTQFGKPVTLSCSQTLNHNVMYWYQQKSSQAPKLLFHYYDKDFNNEADTPDNFQSRRPNTSFCFLDIRSPGLGDTAMYLCATSRGGQQVTNEKLFFGSGTQLSVL.

The chain joins TRBV19 to TRBJ2-3, with 14 bases fitting TRBD2. There are 16 residues in the CDR3. The V and J ends lost 5 bases and 6 bases, in that order; junction bases with no gene match: 7. Per the germline V gene, CDR1 is LNHDA and CDR2 is SQIVND (reference sequence). The DNA of the CDR3 is TGTGCCAGTAGTTTCCGGACTAGCGGGGGGCGGGATACGCAGTATTTT. This codes for CASSFRTSGGRDTQYF.

Notes on this clonotype: One junction end does not reproduce the germline sequence, and a read error may be involved. The chain's CDR3 is CASNVGRINEQFF. CDR3 nucleotide sequence: TGTGCCAGCAACGTAGGGAGGATCAATGAGCAGTTCTTC. The chain has TRBV9 and TRBJ2-1; the D gene is possibly TRBD2 (6 bases). CDR1 and CDR2 (germline): SGDLS, YYNGEE. The CDR3 has 13 amino acids.

There are a few counts of this clonotype. The chain joins TRBV7-9 to TRBJ2-1, with D possibly matching TRBD1 (8 bases). V was pared by 5 bases and J by 8 bases, with 25 bases between. Germline CDR1 SEHNR, CDR2 FQNEAQ (reference sequence). CDR3 length: 17 residues. The CDR3 nucleotides are TGTGCCAGCAGCGGGCTAGGAGGGAGGGGACAGGTCGATGAGCAGTTCTTC. This encodes CASSGLGGRGQVDEQFF.

There are many counts of this clonotype. V usage is TRBV25-1 and J usage is TRBJ2-5; 8 bases match TRBD1. Germline V gives CDR1 MGHDK, CDR2 SYGVNS. The CDR3 has 14 amino acids. The trim removed 6 bases at V and 4 bases at J, leaving 7 bases unmatched. In DNA, the CDR3 is TGTGCCAGCAGGGCAGGGGGCGGAGGAGAGACCCAGTACTTC. This encodes CASRAGGGGETQYF.

The sample holds many counts of this clonotype. V and J are TRBV29-1 and TRBJ2-3; D not certain. The V gene lost 7 bases and the J gene lost 0 bases, with 14 bases spanning the gap. Per germline, CDR1 SQVTM and CDR2 ANQGSEA. The CDR3 length is 14 residues. The DNA of the CDR3 is TGCAGCGCTTTTGAACAGCTAAGCACAGATACGCAGTATTTT. Its protein product is CSAFEQLSTDTQYF.